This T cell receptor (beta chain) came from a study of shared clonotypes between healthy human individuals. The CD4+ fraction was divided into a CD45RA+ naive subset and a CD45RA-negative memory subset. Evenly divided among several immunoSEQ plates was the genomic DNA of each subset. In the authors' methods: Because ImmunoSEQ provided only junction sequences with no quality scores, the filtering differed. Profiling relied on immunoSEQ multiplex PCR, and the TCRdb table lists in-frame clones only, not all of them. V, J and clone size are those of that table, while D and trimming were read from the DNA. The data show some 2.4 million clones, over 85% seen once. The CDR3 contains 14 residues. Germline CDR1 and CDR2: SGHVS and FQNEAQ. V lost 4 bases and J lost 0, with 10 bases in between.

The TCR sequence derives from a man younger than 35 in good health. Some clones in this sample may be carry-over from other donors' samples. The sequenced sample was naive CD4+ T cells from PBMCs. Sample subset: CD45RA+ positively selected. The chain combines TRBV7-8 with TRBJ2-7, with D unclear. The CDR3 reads CASSSTRSSYEQYF. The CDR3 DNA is TGTGCCAGCAGCTCGACCCGTTCCTCCTACGAGCAGTACTTC.